What follows describes a single T cell receptor beta chain. The data belong to a study of CD8+CD57+ T cells in acquired aplastic anemia. Germline loops: CDR1 SQVTM, CDR2 ANQGSEA. Unmatched junction bases numbered 11, after V lost 2 bases and J lost 7 bases. This CDR3 is built from 16 residues. Genomic DNA, the template, was used for profiling of the TCR beta VDJ and CDR3. TCRdb used MiXCR to reprocess the reads, holding one entry per CDR3 protein. Of 30,000 to 40,000 distinct CDR3 sequences listed, around 80% were seen once; the top ten hold 22%. This chain connects TRBV29-1 to TRBJ2-1; 10 bases are a match to TRBD2. This clonotype originated in a human donor in good health, serving as a control. The sequenced material came from sorted CD4+, CD8+, or CD8+CD57+ T cells (not recorded which) from PBMCs. This chain's CDR3 is CSVESRLAGWLNEQFF. CDR3 bases: TGCAGCGTTGAAAGCCGACTAGCGGGCTGGTTAAATGAGCAGTTCTTC.